These T cell receptor beta chains were read from a single sample in a study of Ad26.COV2.S vaccination and SARS-CoV-2 variants. Only in-frame clones appear in the TCRdb table, and some are missing; sequencing was by immunoSEQ multiplex PCR. Of 380,000 or so clones listed, about 87% are singletons. Sequencing used peripheral blood, obtained in a trial of Ad26.COV2.S vaccine versus placebo. These receptor sequences come from a person between 18 and 60 years old who received the Ad26.COV2.S COVID-19 vaccine or a placebo. Each CDR3 is given with its conserved first and last residue. Rows may omit the clone size; those that give it use once, few, many or a size class.

v_call	j_call	clone_size	cdr3_length	cdr3_aa
TRBV2	TRBJ2-1	once	15	CASSRNGVSYNEQFF
TRBV28	TRBJ2-7	-	14	CASSPPAEAGEQYF
TRBV19	TRBJ1-3	many	14	CASIPTDSGNTIYF
TRBV5-4	TRBJ1-6	-	15	CASSPQPDKDSPLHF
TRBV30	TRBJ1-2	-	14	CAWRPKGQFYGYTF
TRBV5-5	TRBJ1-2	-	19	CASSFGLRDTTEANYGYTF
TRBV4-3	TRBJ2-7	-	15	CASSQVPGQGYEQYF
TRBV24-1	TRBJ1-2	-	14	CATSDSGFDYGYTF
TRBV2	TRBJ1-5	-	15	CASSEIGGRVGPQHF
TRBV14	TRBJ2-7	many	17	CASSQDPPDPNYYEQYF
TRBV7-2	TRBJ1-5	-	15	CASSLGTATHQPQHF
TRBV25-1	TRBJ1-2	-	12	CASKSGGYGYTF
TRBV19	TRBJ1-1	once	15	CASKTGGPMNTEAFF
TRBV7-7	TRBJ2-5	-	18	CASSLVFLSGALQETQYF
TRBV19	TRBJ2-5	once	15	CASSDRTSGKETQYF
TRBV7-2	TRBJ2-5	-	13	CASSLAGTETQYF
TRBV5-6	TRBJ1-1	-	13	CASSFLIQTEAFF
TRBV15	TRBJ1-2	-	15	CATSRDLWGWYGYTF
TRBV28	TRBJ2-1	-	14	CASSGINGLNEQFF
TRBV7-2	TRBJ2-4	-	16	CASSFSGGQAKNIQYF
TRBV6-2/TRBV6-3	TRBJ2-4	-	14	CASSYSPGPNIQYF
TRBV15	TRBJ1-6	-	15	CATSRGTGDYSPLHF
TRBV27	TRBJ2-1	-	13	CASSLLFSDEQFF
TRBV4-3	TRBJ1-5	few	15	CASSQDRASNQPQHF
TRBV18	TRBJ2-7	-	11	CASSPENEQYF
TRBV6-5	TRBJ1-1	-	14	CASNRKEKNTEAFF
TRBV19	TRBJ2-3	-	16	CASSLLGGGNTDTQYF
TRBV5-1	TRBJ1-6	few	15	CASSSGQGANSPLHF
TRBV5-4	TRBJ2-1	-	16	CASSFRTGGSYNEQFF
TRBV12-3/TRBV12-4	TRBJ1-2	-	13	CASSPDTRHGYTF
TRBV5-1	TRBJ1-6	-	14	CASSVGTVNSPLHF
TRBV12-3/TRBV12-4	TRBJ1-3	few	12	CASLRSGNTIYF
TRBV19	TRBJ2-6	once	16	CASSPNAGSGANVLTF
TRBV28	TRBJ2-7	-	15	CASSLGVGTTYEQYF
TRBV6-6	TRBJ2-7	-	15	CASRIEGGPTYEQYF
TRBV29-1	TRBJ2-7	-	13	CSVEEGVSYEQYF
TRBV6-5	TRBJ2-5	-	12	CASRSTSQTQYF
TRBV13	TRBJ1-4	-	15	CASSFGQGLNEKLFF
TRBV6-2/TRBV6-3	TRBJ2-7	-	14	CASSANIDNYEQYF
TRBV5-1	TRBJ2-3	-	14	CASSGGQSTDTQYF
TRBV27	TRBJ1-5	-	14	CASSFDRGGGPQHF
TRBV6-2/TRBV6-3	TRBJ2-1	-	12	CASSPSLNEQFF
TRBV7-8	TRBJ2-7	-	12	CASSLLAYEQYF
TRBV24-1	TRBJ2-1	-	14	CATSSQSGHNEQFF
TRBV24-1	TRBJ2-5	few	15	CATSDGGLAEETQYF
TRBV4-3	TRBJ1-2	-	15	CASSQAGRQNYGYTF
TRBV15	TRBJ2-7	-	12	CATAGAPYEQYF
TRBV5-1	TRBJ2-7	-	15	CASSLGQMPAYEQYF
TRBV7-2	TRBJ1-5	-	14	CASSSRQGDQPQHF
TRBV5-8	TRBJ2-1	-	15	CASSLKGGLYNEQFF
TRBV15	TRBJ2-1	-	17	CATSRGRQRATYNEQFF
TRBV29-1	TRBJ2-1	-	14	CSGASGRASNEQFF
TRBV6-5	TRBJ2-7	few	15	CASTPTRDSFYEQYF
TRBV6-4	TRBJ1-1	-	13	CASRGDGNTEAFF
TRBV7-9	TRBJ2-3	-	17	CASSARGGPGSTDTQYF
TRBV15	TRBJ1-1	-	15	CATSLITGAMPEAFF
TRBV19	TRBJ1-5	-	14	CASRGTANNQPQHF
TRBV29-1	TRBJ1-4	-	14	CSVDQGQGREKLFF
TRBV27	TRBJ1-3	-	15	CASSLEGNSGNTIYF